This T cell receptor (beta chain) was observed in a study of T cell repertoires in cytomegalovirus infection. Overall study context: In the study, CMV epitopes included recently identified HLA-C-restricted and well-studied HLA-B-restricted ones. Indications of both CMV infection and matching HLA type were provided by public TCR beta signatures.

Only a few counts were recorded for this clonotype. The antigen remains unidentified. TCRdb called the reads again in MiXCR, with one record for every CDR3 protein. The sample comprises about 570,000 distinct CDR3 sequences, around 40% of which are singletons, and 40% to 60% rests with the top ten. Study findings and constraints: Ex vivo responses were dominated by HLA-C-restricted CMV-specific TCR beta clonotypes. Cumulative public TCR beta family frequency identified carriers of CMV plus the relevant HLA.

CDR3 length: 14 amino acids. After removal of 8 bases from V and 6 bases from J, the junction contained 8 bases not matched to a gene. Germline CDR1 MNHEY, CDR2 SMNVEV (reference sequence). The sample consisted of cultured PBMCs, taken from culture after CMV antigen stimulation. This clonotype was obtained from a human donor in good health (CMV status not recorded). Some clones in this sample may be carry-over from other donors' samples. The chain is built from TRBV27 and TRBJ1-5; 9 nucleotides agree with TRBD1. DNA of the CDR3: TGTGCCAGCGCCATGACAGGGGGAAGTCAGCCCCAGCATTTT. Translating gives CASAMTGGSQPQHF.